The source of this T cell receptor (beta chain) is a study of human T cells and chemical hapten exposure. This clonotype was seen more than once but under ten times. Time point reported: patch test 3, about 24 weeks after DPC sensitization. The treatment here: therapeutic diphenylcyclopropenone sensitization with weekly scalp DPC. The CDR3 spans 11 residues. The germline CDR1 and CDR2 sequences are SNHLY and FYNNEI. Deletions cut 11 bases from V and 3 bases from J, with 10 bases between. Each CDR3 protein gets one entry after TCRdb re-called the RACE reads with MiXCR. Among some 170,000 distinct CDR3 sequences listed, approximately 30% were seen once.

The source was whole blood, collected in connection with sensitization to the hapten diphenylcyclopropenone (DPC). J is TRBJ1-1 and V is TRBV2; possibly TRBD1 for D (5 bases). This clonotype was obtained from a woman between 18 and 29 years old with alopecia areata. Some clones in this sample may be carry-over from other donors' samples. The CDR3 bases are TGTGCCGACAGAGGGCACACTGAAGCTTTCTTT. The encoded protein is CADRGHTEAFF.